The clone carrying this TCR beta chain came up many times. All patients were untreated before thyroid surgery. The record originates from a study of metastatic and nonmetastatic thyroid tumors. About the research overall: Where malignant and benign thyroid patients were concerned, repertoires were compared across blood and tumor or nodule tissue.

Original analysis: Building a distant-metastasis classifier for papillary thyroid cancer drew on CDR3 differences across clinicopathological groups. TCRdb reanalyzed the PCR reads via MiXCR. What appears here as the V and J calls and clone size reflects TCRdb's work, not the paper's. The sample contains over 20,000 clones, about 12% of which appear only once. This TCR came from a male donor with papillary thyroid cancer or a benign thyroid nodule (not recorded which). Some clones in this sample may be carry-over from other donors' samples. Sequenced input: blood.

Here the CDR3 DNA reads TGTGCCAGCAGTTTAAAGTCAGGGACTCAGCCCCAGCATTTT. Encoded protein: CASSLKSGTQPQHF. The genes are TRBV27 and TRBJ1-5; weak D call: TRBD1 (5 bases). Trimming removed 2 bases at V and 6 bases at J, with 11 bases between. The CDR3 extends over 14 amino acids. Germline V lookup: CDR1 MNHEY, CDR2 SMNVEV (reference sequence).